These 15 T cell receptor beta chains were all obtained from the same sample, sequenced in a study of radiation and T cells in renal cell carcinoma. The time point denotes: baseline pretreatment blood. Treatment given: 15 Gy SBRT to primary tumor, nephrectomy 4 weeks later. The data were produced by immunoSEQ multiplex PCR, yet TCRdb's version contains in-frame clones alone and is incomplete. The sample yields roughly 150,000 clones, 88% seen once. This specimen was blood, taken from a patient whose treatment included radiotherapy and nephrectomy. The source is an older woman with renal cell carcinoma.

This clone was seen once. This sequence joins TRBV9 and TRBJ1-3; D is uncertain. Between the trimmed V and J ends, which lost 0 bases and 0 bases, there was a span of 13 bases. The CDR3 consists of 17 residues. Per germline, CDR1 SGDLS and CDR2 YYNGEE. The CDR3 DNA reads TGTGCCAGCAGCGTAGGGGGAGGATCCTTCTCTGGAAACACCATATATTTT. Protein: CASSVGGGSFSGNTIYF.

V and J are TRBV9 and TRBJ1-4, with 7 bases matching TRBD1. The V gene's germline CDR1 is SGDLS and CDR2 YYNGEE. This CDR3 spans 15 amino acids. V lost 4 bases and J lost 6; bases outside the gene matches: 9. The CDR3 nucleotides read TGTGCCAGCAGCCTGCACGGGACAGCGGATGAAAAACTGTTTTTT. Protein: CASSLHGTADEKLFF. Full variable domain (missing parts from reference TRBV9 and TRBJ1-4): DSGVTQTPKHLITATGQRVTLRCSPRSGDLSVYWYQQSLDQGLQFLIQYYNGEERAKGNILERFSAQQFPDLHSELNLSSLELGDSALYFCASSLHGTADEKLFFGSGTQLSVL.

This clone was observed a handful of times. This chain connects TRBV9 to TRBJ1-1; D uncertain. The germline gives CDR1 SGDLS, CDR2 YYNGEE. The length of the CDR3 is 12 residues. V was trimmed by 3 bases and J by 3 bases, leaving 6 bases between them. The CDR3 is CASSGYDTEAFF. CDR3 DNA: TGTGCCAGCAGCGGCTATGACACTGAAGCTTTCTTT. The whole variable domain, remainder taken from reference TRBV9 and TRBJ1-1, is DSGVTQTPKHLITATGQRVTLRCSPRSGDLSVYWYQQSLDQGLQFLIQYYNGEERAKGNILERFSAQQFPDLHSELNLSSLELGDSALYFCASSGYDTEAFFGQGTRLTVV.

The DNA for the CDR3 is TGCAGTGCTCTACTGGGAGAGACCCAGTACTTC. It codes for CSALLGETQYF. The chain joins TRBV20-1 to TRBJ2-5; D unclear. This CDR3 has 11 amino acids. Germline V gene lookup returns CDR1 DFQATT and CDR2 SNEGSKA (reference sequence). The V end lost 5 bases, the J end lost 4 bases, and 8 bases lay between the germline ends.

The chain combines TRBV28 with TRBJ1-2, with TRBD1 matching 9 bases. Germline V CDR1 and CDR2: MDHEN, SYDVKM. J was trimmed by 8 bases and V by 6 bases; bases with no gene match: 19. The CDR3 is made up of 17 amino acids. The CDR3 reads CASRTTGTGLYQKGYTF. The CDR3 nucleotides read TGTGCCAGCAGAACCACCGGGACAGGGCTTTACCAGAAAGGCTACACCTTC.

The chain uses TRBV6-5 and TRBJ1-2; 7 bases line up with TRBD1. The germline V gene encodes CDR1 MNHEY and CDR2 SVGAGI. CDR3 length equals 13 residues. V trimming: 8 bases; J trimming: 2 bases; junction bases outside the gene matches: 5. Here the CDR3 reads CASAQGKNYGYTF. The CDR3 DNA follows: TGTGCCAGCGCACAGGGGAAGAACTATGGCTACACCTTC.

Concerning this clone: The same CDR3 also results from other DNA sequences found in this sample. The CDR3 nucleotides read TGTGCCAGCAGACAGGGGTCTGGAAACACCATATATTTT. This codes for CASRQGSGNTIYF. The rearrangement uses TRBV2 and TRBJ1-3, with TRBD1 identical over 7 bases. CDR1 is SNHLY, CDR2 FYNNEI, per germline. CDR3 size: 13 residues. The V segment lost 6 bases and the J segment 1 base; nucleotides outside the gene matches: 0.

Here the CDR3 reads CASSQGGGYEAFF. The CDR3 DNA reads TGTGCCAGCTCCCAGGGGGGGGGATACGAAGCTTTCTTT. This chain uses TRBV28 with TRBJ1-1, with 7 bases lining up with TRBD1. V gave up 8 bases and J gave up 8 bases; unmatched junction bases: 11. The CDR3 is 13 residues long. Germline V gene lookup returns CDR1 MDHEN and CDR2 SYDVKM. The full variable domain, its missing parts supplied by reference TRBV28 and TRBJ1-1, is DVKVTQSSRYLVKRTGEKVFLECVQDMDHENMFWYRQDPGLGLRLIYFSYDVKMKEKGDIPEGYSVSREKKERFSLILESASTNQTSMYLCASSQGGGYEAFFGQGTRLTVV.

The chain couples TRBV19 to TRBJ2-1; no clear D. The CDR3 is made up of 13 amino acids. V was clipped by 3 bases and J by 0 bases, with 3 bases between them. Germline lookup yields CDR1 LNHDA and CDR2 SQIVND (reference sequence). The CDR3, as DNA: TGTGCCAGTAGTATTAACTCCTACAATGAGCAGTTCTTC. Translation gives CASSINSYNEQFF.

The chain is built from TRBV7-2 and TRBJ2-7; D is ambiguous. Per germline, CDR1 SGHTA and CDR2 FQGNSA. Deletions cut 2 bases from V and 0 bases from J, with 14 bases between. This CDR3 is 16 amino acids long. In DNA form, the CDR3 reads TGTGCCAGCAGCTTAACCGTCCGCCTGAGCTCCTACGAGCAGTACTTC. Encoded protein: CASSLTVRLSSYEQYF.

The chain combines TRBV7-6 with TRBJ2-5, with D uncertain. This CDR3 comprises 13 residues. The V and J ends lost 5 bases and 2 bases respectively, with 9 bases between them. CDR1 and CDR2 from the germline V gene are SGHVS and FNYEAQ. CDR3 sequence (DNA): TGTGCCAGCAGCCTGAGATCTCAAGAGACCCAGTACTTC. This gives the protein CASSLRSQETQYF.

V and J are TRBV11-3 and TRBJ2-7, with a weak D call TRBD1 (7 bases). Deletions cut 1 base from V and 3 bases from J, with 10 bases between. Germline V gene data show CDR1 as SGHNT and CDR2 as YENEEA. The CDR3 totals 14 residues. Here the CDR3 DNA reads TGTGCCAGCAGCTTAGGCGGGACAGACTACGAGCAGTACTTC. It specifies CASSLGGTDYEQYF.

The J gene is TRBJ2-3, the V gene TRBV5-4; D not resolved. Germline CDR1 is SGHNT and CDR2 is YYREEE (reference sequence). Trimming removed 6 bases from V and 6 bases from J, with 23 bases in between. This CDR3 has 16 residues. Here the CDR3 DNA reads TGTGCCAGCAACGATCGCCGGACGGACCCTTTTGATACGCAGTATTTT. It yields the protein CASNDRRTDPFDTQYF. Filled out from reference TRBV5-4 and TRBJ2-3, the complete variable domain reads ETGVTQSPTHLIKTRGQQVTLRCSSQSGHNTVSWYQQALGQGPQFIFQYYREEENGRGNFPPRFSGLQFPNYSSELNVNALELDDSALYLCASNDRRTDPFDTQYFGPGTRLTVL.

This chain uses TRBV7-3 with TRBJ2-3; 8 bases align to TRBD2. V shed 5 bases and J 3 bases; nucleotides not matched to a gene: 13. The CDR3 is made up of 17 amino acids. Germline-derived CDR1 and CDR2 are SGHTA and FQGTGA. The CDR3 DNA reads TGTGCCAGCAGCGTCCGCGGAACGGGGGGGCCTACAGATACGCAGTATTTT. The encoded protein is CASSVRGTGGPTDTQYF.

V usage is TRBV4-3 and J usage is TRBJ1-2; a weak D match, TRBD1 (5 bases). The germline gives CDR1 LGHNA, CDR2 YSLEER. V gave up 7 bases and J gave up 3 bases, with 15 bases separating them. The CDR3 covers 14 residues. This CDR3 reads CASTRDGGYYGYTF. The CDR3 bases are TGCGCCAGCACCCGGGACGGAGGGTACTATGGCTACACCTTC.